Reported below is one T cell receptor beta chain. The antigen remains unidentified. This sample was taken from a study of response to subunit inactivated influenza vaccine. Germline CDR1 and CDR2: MNHNS and SASEGT. Trimming pared 7 bases from V and 0 bases from J, leaving 10 bases between. The CDR3 is 14 amino acids. One entry per CDR3 protein, called by TCRdb with MiXCR from the RT-PCR reads. The sample shows fewer than 600,000 distinct CDR3 sequences, under 8.5% of them seen only once. Findings of the study overall: The authors offered the suggestion that each seasonal influenza vaccination recruits few new T cells.

Here the sequenced sample was PBMCs from blood, taken less than 30 months after vaccination. The chain links TRBV6-1 to TRBJ2-1; no reliable D call. This TCR derives from a man aged 50-75 years who received an inactivated influenza vaccine. The chain's CDR3 is CASTASSSYNEQFF. The CDR3 coding sequence is TGTGCCAGCACGGCTTCGAGCTCCTACAATGAGCAGTTCTTC.